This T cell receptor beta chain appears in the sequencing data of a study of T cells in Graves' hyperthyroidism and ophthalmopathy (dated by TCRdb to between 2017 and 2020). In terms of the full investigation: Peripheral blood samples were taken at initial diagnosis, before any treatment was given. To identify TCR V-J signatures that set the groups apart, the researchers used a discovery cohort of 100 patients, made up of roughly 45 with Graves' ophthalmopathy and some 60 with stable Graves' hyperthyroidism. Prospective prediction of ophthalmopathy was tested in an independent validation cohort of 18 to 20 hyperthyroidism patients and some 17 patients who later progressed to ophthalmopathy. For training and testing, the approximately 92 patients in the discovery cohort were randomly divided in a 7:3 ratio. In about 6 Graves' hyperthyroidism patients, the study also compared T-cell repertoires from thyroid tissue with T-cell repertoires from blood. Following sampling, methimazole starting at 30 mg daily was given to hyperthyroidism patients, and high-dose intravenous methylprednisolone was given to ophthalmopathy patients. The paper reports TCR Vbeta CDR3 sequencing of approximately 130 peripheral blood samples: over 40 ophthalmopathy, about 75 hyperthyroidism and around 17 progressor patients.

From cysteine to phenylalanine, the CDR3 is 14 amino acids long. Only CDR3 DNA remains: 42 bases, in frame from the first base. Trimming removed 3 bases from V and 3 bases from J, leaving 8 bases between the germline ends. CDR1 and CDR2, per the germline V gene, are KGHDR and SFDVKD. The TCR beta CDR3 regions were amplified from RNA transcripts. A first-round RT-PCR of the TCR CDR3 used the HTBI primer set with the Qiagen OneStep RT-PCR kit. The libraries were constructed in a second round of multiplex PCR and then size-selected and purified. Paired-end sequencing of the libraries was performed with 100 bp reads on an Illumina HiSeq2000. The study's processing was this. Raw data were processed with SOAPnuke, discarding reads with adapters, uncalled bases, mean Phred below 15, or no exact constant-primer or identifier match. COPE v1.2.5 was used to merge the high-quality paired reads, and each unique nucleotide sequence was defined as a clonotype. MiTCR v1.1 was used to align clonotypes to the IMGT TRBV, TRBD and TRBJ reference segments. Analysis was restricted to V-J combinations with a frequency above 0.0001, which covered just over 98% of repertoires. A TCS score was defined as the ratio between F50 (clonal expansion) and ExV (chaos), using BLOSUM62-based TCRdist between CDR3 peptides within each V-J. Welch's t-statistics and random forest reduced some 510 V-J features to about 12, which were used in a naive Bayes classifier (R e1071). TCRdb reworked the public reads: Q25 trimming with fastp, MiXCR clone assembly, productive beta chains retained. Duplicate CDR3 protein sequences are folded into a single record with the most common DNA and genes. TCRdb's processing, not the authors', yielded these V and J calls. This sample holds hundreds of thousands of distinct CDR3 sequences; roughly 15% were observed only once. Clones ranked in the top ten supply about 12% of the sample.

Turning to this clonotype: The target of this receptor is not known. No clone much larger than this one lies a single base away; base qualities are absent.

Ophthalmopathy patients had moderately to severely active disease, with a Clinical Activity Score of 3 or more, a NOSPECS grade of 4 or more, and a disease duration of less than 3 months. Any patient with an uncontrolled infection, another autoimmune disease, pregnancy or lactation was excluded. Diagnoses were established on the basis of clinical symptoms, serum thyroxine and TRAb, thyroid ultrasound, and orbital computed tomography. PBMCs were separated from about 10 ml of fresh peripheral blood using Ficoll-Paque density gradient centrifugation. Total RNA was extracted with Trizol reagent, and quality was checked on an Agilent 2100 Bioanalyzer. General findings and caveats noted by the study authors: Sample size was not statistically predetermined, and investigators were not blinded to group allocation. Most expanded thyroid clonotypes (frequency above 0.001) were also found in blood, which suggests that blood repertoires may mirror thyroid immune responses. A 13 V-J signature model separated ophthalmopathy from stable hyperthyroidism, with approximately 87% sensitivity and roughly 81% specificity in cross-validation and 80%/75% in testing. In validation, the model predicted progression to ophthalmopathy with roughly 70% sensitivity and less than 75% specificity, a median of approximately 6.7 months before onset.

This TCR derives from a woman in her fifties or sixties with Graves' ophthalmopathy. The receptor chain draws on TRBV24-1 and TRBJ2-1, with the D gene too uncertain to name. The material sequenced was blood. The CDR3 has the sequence CATSDQDLYNEQFF. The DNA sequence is TGTGCCACCAGTGATCAGGACCTCTACAATGAGCAGTTCTTC.